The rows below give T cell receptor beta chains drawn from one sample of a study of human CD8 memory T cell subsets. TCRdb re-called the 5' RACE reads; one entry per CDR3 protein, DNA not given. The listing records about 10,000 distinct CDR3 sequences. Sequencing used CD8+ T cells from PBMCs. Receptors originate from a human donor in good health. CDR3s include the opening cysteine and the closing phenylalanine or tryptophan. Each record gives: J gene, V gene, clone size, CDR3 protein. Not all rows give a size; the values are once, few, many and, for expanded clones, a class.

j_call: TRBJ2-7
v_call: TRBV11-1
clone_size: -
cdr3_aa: CASSISGKGANYEQYF

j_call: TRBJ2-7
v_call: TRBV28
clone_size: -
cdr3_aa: CASSSGYYEQYF

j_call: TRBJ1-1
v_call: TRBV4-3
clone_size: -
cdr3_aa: CASSQDQLGGLNAFF

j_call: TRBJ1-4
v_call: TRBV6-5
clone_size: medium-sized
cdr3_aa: CASIEDRENEKLFF

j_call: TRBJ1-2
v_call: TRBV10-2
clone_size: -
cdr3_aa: CASSATGAAFGYTF

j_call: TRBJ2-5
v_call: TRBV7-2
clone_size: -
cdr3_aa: CASSLWVGETQYF

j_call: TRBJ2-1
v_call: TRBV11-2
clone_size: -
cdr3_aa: CASSAPTSGRTSSYNEQFF

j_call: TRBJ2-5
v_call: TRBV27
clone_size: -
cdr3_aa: CASSLTGGQETQYF

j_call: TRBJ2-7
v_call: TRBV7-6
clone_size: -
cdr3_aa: CASSPGQGGSYEQYF

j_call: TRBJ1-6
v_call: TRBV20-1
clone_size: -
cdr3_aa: CSARVVGELNSPLHF

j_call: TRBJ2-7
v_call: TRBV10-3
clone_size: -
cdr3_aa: CAINQGGNEQYF

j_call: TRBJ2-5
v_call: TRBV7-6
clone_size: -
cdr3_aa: CASSNRGKQETQYF

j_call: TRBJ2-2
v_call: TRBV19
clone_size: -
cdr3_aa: CASSKDYTLTSTGELFF

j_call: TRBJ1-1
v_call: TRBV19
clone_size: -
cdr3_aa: CASSGGNTEAFF

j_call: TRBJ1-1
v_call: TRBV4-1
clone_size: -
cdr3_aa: CASSQDPTVMNTEAFF

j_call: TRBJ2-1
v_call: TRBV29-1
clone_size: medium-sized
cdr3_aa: CSVEITSVMSYNEQFF

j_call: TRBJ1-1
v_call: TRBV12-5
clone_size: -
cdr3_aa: CASGLGAGEAFF

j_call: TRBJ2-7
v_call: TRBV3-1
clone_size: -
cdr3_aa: CASSQERSGRYEQYF

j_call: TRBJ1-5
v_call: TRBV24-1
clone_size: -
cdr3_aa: CATSDQTTLGSQHF

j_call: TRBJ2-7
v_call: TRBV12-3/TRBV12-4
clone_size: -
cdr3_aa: CASSPSSNEQYF

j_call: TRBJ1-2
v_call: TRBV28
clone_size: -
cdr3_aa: CASSLSPTLSYTF

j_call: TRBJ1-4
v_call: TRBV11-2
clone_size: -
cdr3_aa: CASSSRTATNEKLFF

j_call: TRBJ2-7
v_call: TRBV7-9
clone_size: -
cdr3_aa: CASSLKSRDEQYF

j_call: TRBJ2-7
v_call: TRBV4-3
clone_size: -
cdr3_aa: CASSQDRGTKSSEQYF

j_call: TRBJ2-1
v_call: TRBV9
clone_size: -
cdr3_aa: CASTEGAGGYYNEQFF

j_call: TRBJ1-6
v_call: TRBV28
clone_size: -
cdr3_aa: CASSLGPGTVNNSPLHF

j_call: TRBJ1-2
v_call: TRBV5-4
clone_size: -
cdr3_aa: CASSLGGTETGLGYTF

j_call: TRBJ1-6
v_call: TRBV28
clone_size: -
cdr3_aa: CASSFGRVSYNSPLHF

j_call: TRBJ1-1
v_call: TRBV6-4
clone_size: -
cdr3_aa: CASSGRGMRTEAFF

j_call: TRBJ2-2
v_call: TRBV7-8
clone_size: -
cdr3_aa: CASSSTGGAGELFF

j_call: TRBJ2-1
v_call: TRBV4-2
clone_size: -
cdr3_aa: CASSQEQAREQFF

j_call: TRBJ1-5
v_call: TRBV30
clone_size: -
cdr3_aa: CAWSTGVGNQPQHF

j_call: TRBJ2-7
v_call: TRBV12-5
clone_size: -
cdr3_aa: CASGLGSYEQYF

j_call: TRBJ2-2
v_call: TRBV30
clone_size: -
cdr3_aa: CAWSFRTGELFF

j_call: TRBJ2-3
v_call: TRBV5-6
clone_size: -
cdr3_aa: CASSRDGDTDTQYF

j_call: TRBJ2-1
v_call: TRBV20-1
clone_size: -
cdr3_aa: CSASSGRASYNEQFF

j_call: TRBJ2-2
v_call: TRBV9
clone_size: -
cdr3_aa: CASSPTTGLTGELFF